The clone carrying this TCR beta chain was observed a few times. Antigen unknown. The sample originates from a study of identical twins. The J segment lost 3 bases and the V segment lost 4 bases, leaving 2 bases of the junction unmatched. CDR1 is SGHRS, CDR2 YFSETQ, per germline. CDR3 length: 14 residues. Findings and limits, study-wide: Cord blood's abundant beta clonotypes had fewer insertions, unlike memory repertoires. Beta out-of-frame sequences showed weaker excess twin sharing.

Unique molecular identifiers were present on cDNA, and template switching added a universal primer site. TCRdb independently ran MiXCR on the 5' RACE reads; one entry per CDR3 protein. This sample has 500,000 to 650,000 distinct CDR3 sequences; roughly 6.6% occur once, and the top ten carry around 1.6%. These same records also appear under a second study, on yellow fever vaccine responses in identical twins. That work states: A vaccine T cell response that seemed partly convergent and partly personalized was reported in twins.

The chain carries TRBV5-1 and TRBJ2-3; 10 bases are shared with TRBD2. The sample was PBMCs. The clonotype originates from a woman aged 18-29 years in good health. The CDR3 DNA reads as TGCGCCAGCAGCCGACTAGCGGGTACAGATACGCAGTATTTT. Its translation is CASSRLAGTDTQYF.